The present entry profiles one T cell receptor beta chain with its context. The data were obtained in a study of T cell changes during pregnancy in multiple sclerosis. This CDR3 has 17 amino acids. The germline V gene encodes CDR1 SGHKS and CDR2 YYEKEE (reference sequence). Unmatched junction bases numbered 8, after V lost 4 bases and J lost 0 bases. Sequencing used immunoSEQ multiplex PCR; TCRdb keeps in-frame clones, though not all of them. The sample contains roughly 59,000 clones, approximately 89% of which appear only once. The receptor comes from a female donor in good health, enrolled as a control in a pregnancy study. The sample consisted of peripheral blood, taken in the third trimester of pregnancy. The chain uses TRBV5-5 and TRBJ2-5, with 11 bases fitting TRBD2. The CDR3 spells CASSLGASGGYQETQYF. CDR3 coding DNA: TGTGCCAGCAGCCTGGGGGCTAGCGGGGGGTACCAAGAGACCCAGTACTTC.